The 29 T cell receptor beta chains below come from one sample, sequenced in a study of blood T cell repertoires in COVID-19. The data were produced by immunoSEQ multiplex PCR, yet TCRdb's version contains in-frame clones alone and is incomplete. The sample lists about 350,000 clones, 88% seen once, with approximately 0.97% in the top ten. What was sequenced was PBMCs or T cells enriched from blood (not recorded which). Every receptor here comes from a woman aged 25 to 39 who had been exposed to COVID-19.

The chain couples TRBV6-6 to TRBJ1-2; TRBD1 agrees at 7 bases. The CDR3 spans 16 residues. Unmatched junction bases numbered 11, after V lost 2 bases and J lost 5 bases. Germline loops: CDR1 MNHNY, CDR2 SVGAGI (reference sequence). For the CDR3, the DNA is TGTGCCAGCAGTTACCTACAGGGGTTGAACTCTTATGGCTACACCTTC. This gives the protein CASSYLQGLNSYGYTF.

This chain links TRBV7-9 with TRBJ1-2, with 7 bases that match TRBD1. With 10 bases clipped from V and 5 bases from J, the junction kept 10 bases outside the gene matches. Germline assignment: CDR1 SEHNR and CDR2 FQNEAQ (reference sequence). This CDR3 has 13 amino acids. This CDR3 reads CATTKTGEYGYTF. In DNA form, the CDR3 reads TGTGCCACCACAAAAACAGGGGAATATGGCTACACCTTC.

The J gene is TRBJ2-7, the V gene TRBV18; 7 nucleotides line up with TRBD1. Germline CDR1 reads KGHSH; CDR2 reads LQKENI. The junction had 5 bases not matched to a gene; V was cut back by 3 bases and J by 0 bases. The CDR3 contains 15 residues. The chain's CDR3 is CASSPRQGFSYEQYF. In DNA, the CDR3 is TGTGCCAGCTCACCTAGACAGGGTTTCTCCTACGAGCAGTACTTC. Supplemented by reference TRBV18 and TRBJ2-7, the full variable domain reads NAGVMQNPRHLVRRRGQEARLRCSPMKGHSHVYWYRQLPEEGLKFMVYLQKENIIDESGMPKERFSAEFPKEGPSILRIQQVVRGDSAAYFCASSPRQGFSYEQYFGPGTRLTVT.

J is TRBJ1-1 and V is TRBV30; possible D gene TRBD1, 5 bases. CDR1 is GTSNPN and CDR2 is SVGIG in the germline V gene (reference sequence). The CDR3 loop spans 14 amino acids. Trimming left V 6 bases short and J 7 bases short, with 21 bases between. The CDR3, as DNA: TGTGCCTGCCAAGGGGTCACATACCGGCTTGAAGCTTTCTTT. It specifies CACQGVTYRLEAFF.

This chain links TRBV19 with TRBJ1-1; 7 bases align to TRBD1. V was clipped by 5 bases and J by 11 bases; unmatched bases: 14. CDR3 length: 14 residues. Germline CDR1 is LNHDA and CDR2 is SQIVND (reference sequence). The CDR3 region is CASSVQGQSKIAFF. The CDR3 nucleotides read TGTGCCAGTAGTGTCCAGGGACAGTCAAAGATCGCTTTCTTT.

This clone was observed a single time. The rearrangement links TRBV7-6 to TRBJ1-3, with a weak D call TRBD1 (6 bases). Trimming took off 4 bases at V and 2 bases at J, with 15 bases between the two ends. This CDR3 region has 16 residues. CDR1 and CDR2 (germline): SGHVS, FNYEAQ. The DNA for the CDR3 is TGTGCCAGCAGCTCCGGGGGGGGCAGACCTGGAAACACCATATATTTT. It translates to CASSSGGGRPGNTIYF.

V and J are TRBV7-3 and TRBJ2-2, with D perhaps TRBD1 (6 bases). Germline V gives CDR1 SGHTA, CDR2 FQGTGA. Trimming took off 4 bases at V and 3 bases at J, with 15 bases between the two ends. The CDR3 is made up of 16 amino acids. The CDR3 DNA sequence: TGTGCCAGCAGCTCCCGAGCGGACAGAGACACCGGGGAGCTGTTTTTT. Residues: CASSSRADRDTGELFF.

The chain carries TRBV2 and TRBJ2-7; TRBD1 is a possible D gene (6 bases). Deletions cut 7 bases from V and 1 base from J, with 11 bases between. The CDR3 consists of 13 residues. Per the germline V gene, CDR1 is SNHLY and CDR2 is FYNNEI. The CDR3 is CASTAGTSYEQYF. The CDR3 nucleotides read TGTGCCAGCACCGCCGGGACATCCTACGAGCAGTACTTC.

V usage is TRBV5-6 and J usage is TRBJ1-1; D ambiguous. Trimming shortened V by 5 bases and J by 0 bases, and 8 bases separated the two germline ends. This CDR3 is built from 13 residues. CDR1 is SGHDT and CDR2 is YYEEEE in the germline V gene. The CDR3 sequence is CASSPVMNTEAFF. The CDR3 DNA sequence: TGTGCCAGCAGTCCTGTAATGAACACTGAAGCTTTCTTT. The full variable domain, rest sourced from reference TRBV5-6 and TRBJ1-1, is DAGVTQSPTHLIKTRGQQVTLRCSPKSGHDTVSWYQQALGQGPQFIFQYYEEEERQRGNFPDRFSGHQFPNYSSELNVNALLLGDSALYLCASSPVMNTEAFFGQGTRLTVV.

The V gene is TRBV11-2, the J gene TRBJ2-7, with D perhaps matching TRBD2 (5 bases). The V and J ends lost 5 bases and 7 bases respectively, with 18 bases between them. This CDR3 comprises 14 residues. In germline, CDR1 is SGHAT, CDR2 FQNNGV. CDR3 DNA sequence: TGTGCCAGCAGCCCCCGACTAACCCCGGAGGAGCAGTACTTC. This codes for CASSPRLTPEEQYF.

This clone has just one count. This rearrangement joins TRBV4-1 to TRBJ1-2; the match to TRBD1 covers 9 bases. CDR3 size: 13 residues. With 1 base clipped from V and 6 bases from J, the junction kept 0 bases outside the gene matches. Germline V gene data show CDR1 as MGHRA and CDR2 as YSYEKL. CDR3 amino acids: CASSQGQGDGYTF. For the CDR3, the DNA is TGCGCCAGCAGCCAAGGACAGGGGGATGGCTACACCTTC.

The CDR3 is CASSLTGLSGRMADTQYF. CDR3 DNA: TGTGCCAGCAGCCTGACAGGCCTTAGCGGGAGGATGGCAGATACGCAGTATTTT. The V and J genes are TRBV27 and TRBJ2-3; 10 bases align to TRBD2. With V trimmed by 6 bases and J by 4 bases, 16 bases remained unmatched. Germline values: CDR1 MNHEY, CDR2 SMNVEV (reference sequence). The CDR3 length is 18 residues.

This clone has just one count. In DNA form, the CDR3 reads TGTGCCAGCAGCTCGCGCAGGGGGAACACTGAAGCTTTCTTT. Amino acid sequence: CASSSRRGNTEAFF. V gene TRBV11-3 combines with J gene TRBJ1-1, with D tentatively TRBD1 (6 bases). The CDR3 totals 14 residues. Germline V gives CDR1 SGHNT, CDR2 YENEEA. Trimming shortened V by 4 bases and J by 1 base, and 10 bases separated the two germline ends.

The chain uses TRBV7-8 and TRBJ2-3; D possibly corresponds to TRBD1 (5 bases). Trimming took 4 bases from V and 7 from J, leaving 18 bases between them. Germline CDR1 reads SGHVS; CDR2 reads FQNEAQ. This CDR3 is 15 amino acids long. CDR3: CASSSRPDSGHTQYF. The CDR3 DNA follows: TGTGCCAGCAGCTCGCGACCCGACTCAGGGCATACGCAGTATTTT.

In DNA form, the CDR3 reads TGTGCCAGCAGCCCAGGGATTACTGAAGCTTTCTTT. Its translation is CASSPGITEAFF. The chain is built from TRBV7-8 and TRBJ1-1; perhaps TRBD1 as D (5 bases). Trimming removed 5 bases from V and 5 bases from J, with 9 bases in between. CDR1 and CDR2 (germline): SGHVS, FQNEAQ. CDR3 length equals 12 residues.

This clone appeared a few times. This rearrangement joins TRBV15 to TRBJ2-7, with D hard to call. This CDR3 is 14 amino acids long. V gave up 1 base and J gave up 3 bases, with 10 bases separating them. Germline loops: CDR1 LNHNV, CDR2 YYDKDF (reference sequence). CDR3: CATSRVGLGYEQYF. DNA of the CDR3: TGTGCCACCAGCAGAGTGGGCTTAGGCTACGAGCAGTACTTC.

The V and J genes are TRBV12-3 or TRBV12-4 and TRBJ1-1, with D possibly matching TRBD1 (6 bases). Trimming removed 5 bases from V and 1 base from J, with 8 bases in between. CDR3 length: 13 amino acids. The CDR3 sequence: CASSQDRNTEAFF. In nucleotides, the CDR3 is TGTGCCAGCAGTCAGGACAGGAACACTGAAGCTTTCTTT.

In its sample, this clone was seen a few times. V usage is TRBV5-6 and J usage is TRBJ1-1; no clear D gene. This CDR3 is built from 13 residues. CDR1 is SGHDT, CDR2 YYEEEE, per germline. V shed 0 bases and J shed 4 bases, with 7 bases lying between them. DNA of the CDR3: TGTGCCAGCAGCTTGGTCCGGGGCACTGAAGCTTTCTTT. Translating gives CASSLVRGTEAFF. The full variable domain, its missing parts supplied by reference TRBV5-6 and TRBJ1-1, is DAGVTQSPTHLIKTRGQQVTLRCSPKSGHDTVSWYQQALGQGPQFIFQYYEEEERQRGNFPDRFSGHQFPNYSSELNVNALLLGDSALYLCASSLVRGTEAFFGQGTRLTVV.

A note on this clone: The junction does not match germline at one end; this may be a read error. The chain carries TRBV7-9 and TRBJ1-5; D might be TRBD1 (6 bases). The CDR3 is made up of 14 amino acids. Germline lookup yields CDR1 SEHNR and CDR2 FQNEAQ (reference sequence). The CDR3 DNA is TGTGCCAGCAGAAGCCCACAGGGCAAGCAGCCCCAGCATTTT. Translated: CASRSPQGKQPQHF.

This chain links TRBV2 with TRBJ2-7, with unresolved D. V shed 9 bases and J shed 0 bases, with 12 bases lying between them. CDR1 SNHLY and CDR2 FYNNEI come from the germline V gene. The CDR3 covers 13 residues. This chain's CDR3 is CASHPLYSYEQYF. Written as DNA, the CDR3 is TGTGCCAGTCACCCCCTATACTCCTACGAGCAGTACTTC. Drawing the rest from reference TRBV2 and TRBJ2-7, the complete variable domain is EPEVTQTPSHQVTQMGQEVILRCVPISNHLYFYWYRQILGQKVEFLVSFYNNEISEKSEIFDDQFSVERPDGSNFTLKIRSTKLEDSAMYFCASHPLYSYEQYFGPGTRLTVT.

The CDR3 protein is CASSTRQGNQPQHF. The CDR3 DNA reads TGTGCCAGCAGCACCAGACAGGGAAATCAGCCCCAGCATTTT. This rearrangement joins TRBV27 to TRBJ1-5; TRBD1 matches at 7 bases. J lost 4 bases, V lost 6 bases, and 6 bases had no gene match. Germline V gives CDR1 MNHEY, CDR2 SMNVEV (reference sequence). The CDR3 is 14 residues long.

The gene calls are TRBV27 and TRBJ2-7; D gene uncertain. This CDR3 contains 13 residues. Germline CDR1 MNHEY, CDR2 SMNVEV (reference sequence). With 4 bases removed from V and 3 bases from J, the gap between germline ends came to 10 bases. The DNA for the CDR3 is TGTGCCAGCAGTTATGGCTCCAACTACGAGCAGTACTTC. Protein: CASSYGSNYEQYF.

The chain combines TRBV13 with TRBJ2-7; 9 nucleotides match TRBD1. The trim removed 4 bases at V and 2 bases at J, leaving 6 bases unmatched. The V gene's germline CDR1 is PRHDT and CDR2 FYEKMQ (reference sequence). The CDR3 spans 15 residues. The DNA of the CDR3 is TGTGCCAGCAGCTACGGGACAGGGAGCCCCTACGAGCAGTACTTC. Its translation: CASSYGTGSPYEQYF. The full variable domain, in which reference TRBV13 and TRBJ2-7 provide the parts outside the CDR3, is AAGVIQSPRHLIKEKRETATLKCYPIPRHDTVYWYQQGPGQDPQFLISFYEKMQSDKGSIPDRFSAQQFSDYHSELNMSSLELGDSALYFCASSYGTGSPYEQYFGPGTRLTVT.

This chain joins TRBV19 and TRBJ1-6; 10 nucleotides align to TRBD1. With V trimmed by 5 bases and J by 7 bases, 8 bases remained unmatched. The CDR3 spans 16 residues. CDR1 and CDR2 from the germline V gene are LNHDA and SQIVND (reference sequence). Written as DNA, the CDR3 is TGTGCCAGTAGTCTAGCGACAGGGGGCAGAAATTCACCCCTCCACTTT. Its translation is CASSLATGGRNSPLHF.

This clone occurred once. The chain joins TRBV12-5 to TRBJ2-7, with 9 positions matching TRBD1. From germline, CDR1 is LGHNT and CDR2 FRNRAP. V was clipped by 4 bases and J by 1 base; unmatched bases: 11. CDR3 length: 17 amino acids. CDR3 coding DNA: TGTGCTAGTGGTTCCCCACGGGGGACAGGGAAGTCCTACGAGCAGTACTTC. Encoded protein: CASGSPRGTGKSYEQYF.

The chain employs TRBV6-2 or TRBV6-3 and TRBJ1-6, with D perhaps TRBD1 (5 bases). Trimming shortened V by 4 bases and J by 10 bases, and 11 bases separated the two germline ends. Germline CDR1 is MNHEY and CDR2 is SVGEGT. This CDR3 has 13 residues. The CDR3 coding sequence is TGTGCCAGCAGTTTCAGGGTCAGCTCACCCCTCCACTTT. This gives the protein CASSFRVSSPLHF.

This chain uses TRBV2 with TRBJ2-5; possible D gene TRBD2, 7 bases. CDR1 is SNHLY and CDR2 is FYNNEI in the germline V gene. V was shortened by 9 bases and J by 1 base, with 15 bases between the two germline ends. This CDR3 region has 14 residues. CDR3 in amino acids: CARLGGATQETQYF. CDR3 sequence (DNA): TGTGCCAGGCTGGGGGGGGCGACCCAAGAGACCCAGTACTTC.

V is TRBV28 and J is TRBJ2-5; 8 bases fit TRBD1. V lost 6 bases to trimming and J lost 4 bases; unmatched junction nucleotides: 4. Germline loops: CDR1 MDHEN, CDR2 SYDVKM. CDR3 length: 13 amino acids. For the CDR3, the DNA is TGTGCCAGCAGCCCAGGGGGCCGAGAGACCCAGTACTTC. As protein: CASSPGGRETQYF. Complete variable domain (other parts from reference TRBV28 and TRBJ2-5): DVKVTQSSRYLVKRTGEKVFLECVQDMDHENMFWYRQDPGLGLRLIYFSYDVKMKEKGDIPEGYSVSREKKERFSLILESASTNQTSMYLCASSPGGRETQYFGPGTRLLVL.

The rearrangement joins TRBV10-2 to TRBJ1-2, with D possibly being TRBD1 (6 bases). Trimming stripped 3 bases from V and 5 bases from J, with 16 bases between. CDR1 is WSHSY and CDR2 is SAAADI in the germline V gene. This CDR3 region has 15 residues. The CDR3 nucleotides are TGCGCCAGCAGTGACCTCCGGACAGAGTTTTATGGCTACACCTTC. It codes for CASSDLRTEFYGYTF.